Below, 26 T cell receptor beta chains from the same sample are listed, as sequenced in a study of low-dose radiotherapy and immunotherapy resistance in tumors. cDNA synthesis used a TRAV/TRBV-specific primer set for both chains. With a constant-region primer and a V-primer adapter, TCRs were subjected to 20 PCR cycles of amplification. TCRdb reprocessed the reads via MiXCR and lists one record per CDR3 protein. The data hold about 84,000 distinct CDR3 sequences, with 15% to 20% observed a single time. Time point here: after trial treatment. Treatment here: LDRT plus nivolumab, ipilimumab, low-dose cyclophosphamide and aspirin (RACIN trial). The input for sequencing was PBMCs, taken after low-dose radiotherapy plus immunotherapy. The receptors were gathered from a male donor with prostate cancer.

In regard to this clonotype: A read error may explain this, as a much larger clone is one base away. The chain links TRBV20-1 to TRBJ2-7; D may be TRBD2 (5 bases). This CDR3 has 11 residues. From germline, CDR1 is DFQATT and CDR2 SNEGSKA (reference sequence). The V gene lost 7 bases and the J gene lost 2 bases, with 9 bases spanning the gap. CDR3 protein: CSVEAPYEQYF. The CDR3 DNA follows: TGCAGTGTGGAGGCTCCCTACGAGCAGTACTTC.

This clonotype was seen repeatedly, ten times or more. V gene TRBV9 combines with J gene TRBJ2-2; D uncertain. V was cut by 0 bases and J by 1 base, with 10 bases left in between. This CDR3 is built from 16 residues. Germline CDR1 SGDLS, CDR2 YYNGEE. This CDR3 is CASSVAWAWNTGELFF. The CDR3 DNA is TGTGCCAGCAGCGTAGCTTGGGCCTGGAACACCGGGGAGCTGTTTTTT.

As to this clonotype: A far larger clone is off by one base, so a read error is likely. The J gene is TRBJ2-7, the V gene TRBV9; D gene uncertain. CDR3 size: 13 residues. V shed 3 bases and J shed 7 bases, with 14 bases lying between them. Germline lookup yields CDR1 SGDLS and CDR2 YYNGEE. Written as DNA, the CDR3 is TGTGCCAGCAGCGCGGGCCTCTACAATGAGCAGTACTTC. As protein: CASSAGLYNEQYF.

The rearrangement links TRBV3-1 to TRBJ2-7, with D perhaps matching TRBD1 (6 bases). CDR1 and CDR2 from the germline V gene are LGHDT and YNNKEL (reference sequence). V was shortened by 4 bases and J by 2 bases, with 15 bases between the two germline ends. This CDR3 region has 15 residues. CDR3 protein: CASSRRTQGPYEQYF. The DNA for the CDR3 is TGTGCCAGCAGCCGGCGAACACAGGGCCCCTACGAGCAGTACTTC.

This clonotype came up many times. The rearrangement uses TRBV7-6 and TRBJ2-7, with 11 bases lining up with TRBD1. Germline V gene sequence: CDR1 SGHVS, CDR2 FNYEAQ. V lost 5 bases to trimming and J lost 2 bases; unmatched junction nucleotides: 2. The CDR3 loop spans 14 amino acids. The DNA of the CDR3 is TGTGCCAGCAGCCCGGGACAGGGGGCCTACGAGCAGTACTTC. The encoded protein is CASSPGQGAYEQYF.

Comment on this clonotype: A read error likely explains this, since a far larger clone differs by one base. The chain uses TRBV27 and TRBJ2-3; weak D call: TRBD1 (6 bases). Germline loops: CDR1 MNHEY, CDR2 SMNVEV (reference sequence). The ends were cut back, 5 bases at V and 3 bases at J, with 12 bases in the middle. The CDR3 runs to 14 residues. The CDR3 loop reads CASSKGGATDTQYF. In nucleotides, the CDR3 is TGTGCCAGCAGTAAAGGGGGTGCGACAGATACGCAGTATTTT.

Comments on this clonotype: This likely traces to a read error, being one base from a far larger clone. Given the absence of the conserved phenylalanine or tryptophan at the CDR3 end, a read error is likely. The V call is TRBV12-3 or TRBV12-4, the J call TRBJ2-5, with D perhaps assigned TRBD1 or TRBD2 (5 bases each). The CDR3 contains 15 residues. The V end lost 6 bases, the J end lost 6 bases, and 20 bases lay between the germline ends. The CDR3 DNA sequence: TGTGCCAGCAGACCCGGGACGGCGATAATTAAGACCCAGTACTCC. This translates into CASRPGTAIIKTQYS.

Note on this clonotype: A much bigger clone sits one base away, suggesting this may be a read error. The CDR3 does not close with the conserved phenylalanine or tryptophan, likely indicating a read error. The chain employs TRBV23-1 and TRBJ1-5; no clear D. TRBV23-1 is treated as an ORF (open reading frame) with a function not yet certain. The CDR3 loop spans 11 amino acids. The V end was cut by 11 bases, the J end by 2 bases, with 7 bases between. CDR3 loop: CAVRGNQPQHV. Here the CDR3 DNA reads TGCGCCGTTAGGGGCAATCAGCCCCAGCATGTT.

This clonotype was counted at least ten times. V is TRBV20-1 and J is TRBJ2-3; D gene unclear. Trimming took 3 bases from V and 5 from J, leaving 12 bases between them. Germline CDR1 and CDR2: DFQATT and SNEGSKA (reference sequence). This CDR3 is 13 amino acids long. The CDR3 DNA reads as TGCAGTGCTAGGGGCGGAGTGGGAGATACGCAGTATTTT. Translating gives CSARGGVGDTQYF.

Ten or more counts support this clonotype. The chain carries TRBV27 and TRBJ2-2; no firm D call. The CDR3 loop spans 13 amino acids. Germline CDR1 is MNHEY and CDR2 is SMNVEV (reference sequence). Trimming shortened V by 1 base and J by 6 bases, and 6 bases separated the two germline ends. The CDR3 coding sequence is TGTGCCAGCAGTTTATATAGGGCCGGGGAGCTGTTTTTT. Its protein is CASSLYRAGELFF.

This clonotype was counted many times. The CDR3: CSARTSGSYEQYF. The CDR3 nucleotides read TGCAGTGCGCGGACTAGCGGGAGCTACGAGCAGTACTTC. V gene TRBV20-1 combines with J gene TRBJ2-7, with TRBD2 matching 13 bases. The CDR3 consists of 13 residues. The V gene end was trimmed by 6 bases and the J gene end by 3 bases; junction bases not matched to a gene: 2. Germline V gene data show CDR1 as DFQATT and CDR2 as SNEGSKA (reference sequence).

Many counts were recorded for this clonotype. V and J are TRBV7-8 and TRBJ2-7; tentative D call: TRBD1 (5 bases). The germline V and J ends were trimmed by 1 base and 5 bases, with 6 bases remaining between them. This CDR3 has 12 residues. Germline V gene sequence: CDR1 SGHVS, CDR2 FQNEAQ. The chain's CDR3 is CASSLGRDEQYF. In DNA form, the CDR3 reads TGTGCCAGCAGCTTAGGCAGGGACGAGCAGTACTTC.

This clonotype came up many times. The rearrangement links TRBV15 to TRBJ2-7, with D possibly being TRBD1 (5 bases). Germline CDR1 LNHNV, CDR2 YYDKDF (reference sequence). This CDR3 spans 13 amino acids. V was cut by 2 bases and J by 4 bases, with 9 bases left in between. The CDR3 loop is CATSRQTAYEQYF. The CDR3 bases are TGTGCCACCAGCAGACAGACAGCTTACGAGCAGTACTTC.

The sample holds many counts of this clonotype. The chain recombines TRBV20-1 with TRBJ2-5; 9 bases line up with TRBD2. This CDR3 comprises 15 residues. V shed 1 base and J 1 base; nucleotides not matched to a gene: 4. Germline-derived CDR1 and CDR2 are DFQATT and SNEGSKA (reference sequence). CDR3 coding DNA: TGCAGTGCTAGAGGGGCTAGCGGGACCCAAGAGACCCAGTACTTC. It codes for CSARGASGTQETQYF.

This clonotype was detected many times. The V gene is TRBV7-9, the J gene TRBJ1-3; maybe TRBD1 (5 bases). This CDR3 region has 15 residues. With 1 base removed from V and 4 bases from J, the gap between germline ends came to 11 bases. Germline V gene data show CDR1 as SEHNR and CDR2 as FQNEAQ (reference sequence). As DNA, the CDR3 is TGTGCCAGCAGCTTAGATCAGGGCGCCGGAAACACCATATATTTT. Its protein product is CASSLDQGAGNTIYF.

This clonotype was seen many times. The chain combines TRBV28 with TRBJ2-7; possibly TRBD1 for D (5 bases). Trimming pared 2 bases from V and 6 bases from J, leaving 11 bases between. This CDR3 has 13 residues. Germline loops: CDR1 MDHEN, CDR2 SYDVKM. The CDR3 protein is CASSLVRAGEQYF. The CDR3 region has the DNA TGTGCCAGCAGTTTAGTCAGGGCAGGCGAGCAGTACTTC.

This clonotype showed up many times. CDR3 protein: CAASGANVLTF. The CDR3 nucleotides read TGTGCCGCCTCTGGGGCCAACGTCCTGACTTTC. The chain joins TRBV28 to TRBJ2-6; no firm D call. V was shortened by 11 bases and J by 0 bases, with 2 bases between the two germline ends. The CDR3 is 11 amino acids. Germline V gene sequence: CDR1 MDHEN, CDR2 SYDVKM. The full variable domain, rest sourced from reference TRBV28 and TRBJ2-6, is DVKVTQSSRYLVKRTGEKVFLECVQDMDHENMFWYRQDPGLGLRLIYFSYDVKMKEKGDIPEGYSVSREKKERFSLILESASTNQTSMYLCAASGANVLTFGAGSRLTVL.

This clonotype showed up just a few times. This CDR3 fails to terminate in the conserved phenylalanine or tryptophan, so it likely reflects a read error. The rearrangement uses TRBV6-8 and TRBJ1-1; possible D gene TRBD1, 5 bases. The V end lost 8 bases, the J end lost 4 bases, and 26 bases lay between the germline ends. Germline V gene data show CDR1 as MNHGY and CDR2 as SAAAGT. The CDR3 has 17 residues. The CDR3 is CASGKQAGLSLGTEAFL. CDR3 DNA: TGTGCCAGCGGGAAACAGGCGGGATTATCGTTGGGCACTGAAGCTTTCCTT.

This clonotype was counted ten times or more. The rearrangement links TRBV14 to TRBJ2-3; the D is unclear. There are 16 residues in the CDR3. V was pared by 0 bases and J by 4 bases, with 14 bases between. Looked up from germline, CDR1 is SGHDN and CDR2 is FVKESK. CDR3 amino acids: CASSQEFGRNPDTQYF. The DNA of the CDR3 is TGTGCCAGCAGCCAAGAGTTCGGCAGGAATCCAGATACGCAGTATTTT.

This clonotype was detected many times. The chain is built from TRBV7-9 and TRBJ2-1; 10 nucleotides align to TRBD1. Germline V gene sequence: CDR1 SEHNR, CDR2 FQNEAQ (reference sequence). After removal of 1 base from V and 6 bases from J, the junction contained 3 bases not matched to a gene. The CDR3 is 15 amino acids. CDR3 protein: CASSLDRTGGNEQFF. The CDR3 nucleotides are TGTGCCAGCAGCTTAGACAGGACAGGGGGCAATGAGCAGTTCTTC.

This clonotype has at least ten counts. The chain recombines TRBV7-2 with TRBJ2-7; 8 bases are shared with TRBD2. J was trimmed by 9 bases and V by 7 bases; bases with no gene match: 17. CDR1 and CDR2 from the germline V gene are SGHTA and FQGNSA. This CDR3 spans 15 amino acids. In DNA form, the CDR3 reads TGTGCCAGCACCCAGGGGTCGGGAGGGCCCCAGCGGCAGTACTTC. Translating it yields CASTQGSGGPQRQYF.

The sample holds many counts of this clonotype. J is TRBJ2-7 and V is TRBV20-1, with D possibly matching TRBD2 (5 bases). The V gene's germline CDR1 is DFQATT and CDR2 SNEGSKA (reference sequence). The CDR3 consists of 12 residues. V was trimmed by 0 bases and J by 6 bases, leaving 9 bases between them. The CDR3: CSARELVGEQYF. CDR3 nucleotides: TGCAGTGCTAGAGAACTAGTCGGCGAGCAGTACTTC.

This clonotype turned up a few times. This sequence joins TRBV27 and TRBJ2-3; 7 positions agree with TRBD2. The ends lost 11 bases at V and 0 bases at J; junction bases unmatched: 11. CDR3 length: 15 residues. The germline V gene encodes CDR1 MNHEY and CDR2 SMNVEV (reference sequence). The CDR3 coding sequence is TGTGCCCCTCCAGGGACTACACCTAGCACAGATACGCAGTATTTT. Its protein product is CAPPGTTPSTDTQYF.

This clonotype was recorded many times. As DNA, the CDR3 is TGTGCCAGCAGTTCAGGGCCTTTTCAAGAGACCCAGTACTTC. This codes for CASSSGPFQETQYF. The chain couples TRBV2 to TRBJ2-5; weak D call: TRBD1 (5 bases). Germline V lookup: CDR1 SNHLY, CDR2 FYNNEI. CDR3 length equals 14 residues. Deletions cut 5 bases from V and 2 bases from J, with 12 bases between.

This rearrangement joins TRBV27 to TRBJ2-7; D may match TRBD1 or TRBD2 (5 bases each). V was pared by 2 bases and J by 4 bases, with 12 bases between. The CDR3 consists of 14 residues. The V gene's germline CDR1 is MNHEY and CDR2 SMNVEV (reference sequence). The CDR3 DNA is TGTGCCAGCAGTTTAAGTGAGGGGCCGTACGAGCAGTACTTC. This encodes CASSLSEGPYEQYF.

This clonotype was detected many times. The chain has TRBV18 and TRBJ1-2; weak D call: TRBD1 (5 bases). Trimming shortened V by 4 bases and J by 3 bases, and 9 bases separated the two germline ends. CDR3 length equals 13 residues. Germline V lookup: CDR1 KGHSH, CDR2 LQKENI. The CDR3 reads CASSLGTDYGYTF. The CDR3 DNA sequence: TGTGCCAGCTCACTCGGGACGGACTATGGCTACACCTTC. The full variable domain, with the rest looked up from reference TRBV18 and TRBJ1-2, is NAGVMQNPRHLVRRRGQEARLRCSPMKGHSHVYWYRQLPEEGLKFMVYLQKENIIDESGMPKERFSAEFPKEGPSILRIQQVVRGDSAAYFCASSLGTDYGYTFGSGTRLTVV.